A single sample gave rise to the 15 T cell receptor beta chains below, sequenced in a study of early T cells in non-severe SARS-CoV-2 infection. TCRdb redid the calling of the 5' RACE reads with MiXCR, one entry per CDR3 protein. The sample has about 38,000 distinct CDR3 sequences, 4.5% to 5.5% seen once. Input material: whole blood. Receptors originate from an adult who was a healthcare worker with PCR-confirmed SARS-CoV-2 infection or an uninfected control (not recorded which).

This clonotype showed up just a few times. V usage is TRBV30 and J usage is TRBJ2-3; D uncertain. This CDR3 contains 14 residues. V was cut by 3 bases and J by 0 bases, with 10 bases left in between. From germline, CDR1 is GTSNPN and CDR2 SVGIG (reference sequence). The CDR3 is CAWRAVRSTDTQYF. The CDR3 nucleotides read TGTGCCTGGAGAGCAGTCAGAAGCACAGATACGCAGTATTTT.

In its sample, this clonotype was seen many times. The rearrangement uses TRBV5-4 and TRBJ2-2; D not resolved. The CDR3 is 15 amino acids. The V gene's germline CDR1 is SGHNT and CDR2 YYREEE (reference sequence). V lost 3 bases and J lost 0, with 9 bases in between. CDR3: CASSSQAANTGELFF. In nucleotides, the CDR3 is TGTGCCAGCAGCTCCCAGGCAGCGAACACCGGGGAGCTGTTTTTT.

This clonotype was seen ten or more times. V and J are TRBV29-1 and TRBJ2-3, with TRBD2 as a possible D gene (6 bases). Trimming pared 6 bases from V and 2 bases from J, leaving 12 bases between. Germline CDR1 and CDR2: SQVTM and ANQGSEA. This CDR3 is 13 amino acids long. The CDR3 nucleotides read TGCAGCGTCTACGGGGGTTACACAGATACGCAGTATTTT. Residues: CSVYGGYTDTQYF.

Here the CDR3 DNA reads TGTGCCAGCGGATGGAGGGACAGGGGGGCAGATACGCAGTATTTT. Encoded protein: CASGWRDRGADTQYF. V usage is TRBV13 and J usage is TRBJ2-3; 11 bases match TRBD1. V gave up 8 bases and J gave up 4 bases; unmatched junction bases: 8. The CDR3 length is 15 residues. Germline CDR1 PRHDT, CDR2 FYEKMQ (reference sequence).

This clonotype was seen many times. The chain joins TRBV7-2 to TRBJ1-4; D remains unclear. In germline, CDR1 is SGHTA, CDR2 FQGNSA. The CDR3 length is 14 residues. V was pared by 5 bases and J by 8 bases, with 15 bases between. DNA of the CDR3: TGTGCCAGCAGCCGCCCCGGCGCGGGCGAAAAACTGTTTTTT. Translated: CASSRPGAGEKLFF.

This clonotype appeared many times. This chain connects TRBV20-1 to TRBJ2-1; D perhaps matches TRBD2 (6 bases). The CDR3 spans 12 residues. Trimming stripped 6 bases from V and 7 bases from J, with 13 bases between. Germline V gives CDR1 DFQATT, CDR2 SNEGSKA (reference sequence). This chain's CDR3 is CSAIRLGNEQFF. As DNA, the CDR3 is TGCAGTGCCATAAGACTAGGGAATGAGCAGTTCTTC.

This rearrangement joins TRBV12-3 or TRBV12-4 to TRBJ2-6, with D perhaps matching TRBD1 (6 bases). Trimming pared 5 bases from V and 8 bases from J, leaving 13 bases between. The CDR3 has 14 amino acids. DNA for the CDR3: TGTGCCAGCAGTCCGGACAGCCATTCCAACGTCCTGACTTTC. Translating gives CASSPDSHSNVLTF.

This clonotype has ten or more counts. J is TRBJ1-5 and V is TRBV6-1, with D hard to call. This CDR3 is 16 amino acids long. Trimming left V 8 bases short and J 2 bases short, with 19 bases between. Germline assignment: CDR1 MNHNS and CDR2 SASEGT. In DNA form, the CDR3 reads TGTGCCAGCGGGCAGATTTATAGTGAGGGCAATCAGCCCCAGCATTTT. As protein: CASGQIYSEGNQPQHF.

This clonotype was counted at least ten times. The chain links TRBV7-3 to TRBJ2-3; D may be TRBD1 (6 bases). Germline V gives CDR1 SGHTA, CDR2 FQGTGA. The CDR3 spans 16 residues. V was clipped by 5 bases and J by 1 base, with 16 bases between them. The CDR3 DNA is TGTGCCAGCAGCCCAGGGGAGTTTTCTGGCACAGATACGCAGTATTTT. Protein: CASSPGEFSGTDTQYF.

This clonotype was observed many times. The CDR3 DNA reads as TGCAGTGCTAGGGGAGCTGAGCAGTTCTTC. Amino acids: CSARGAEQFF. The chain has TRBV20-1 and TRBJ2-1, with a possible D match to TRBD2 (5 bases). Germline V CDR1 and CDR2: DFQATT, SNEGSKA (reference sequence). This CDR3 has 10 amino acids. Trimming removed 3 bases from V and 9 bases from J, with 6 bases in between.

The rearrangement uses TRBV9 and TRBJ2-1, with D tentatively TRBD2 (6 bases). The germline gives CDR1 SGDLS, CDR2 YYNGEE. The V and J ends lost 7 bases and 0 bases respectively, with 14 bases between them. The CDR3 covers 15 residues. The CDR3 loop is CASGLDGSSYNEQFF. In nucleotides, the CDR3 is TGTGCCAGCGGACTTGACGGGAGCTCCTACAATGAGCAGTTCTTC.

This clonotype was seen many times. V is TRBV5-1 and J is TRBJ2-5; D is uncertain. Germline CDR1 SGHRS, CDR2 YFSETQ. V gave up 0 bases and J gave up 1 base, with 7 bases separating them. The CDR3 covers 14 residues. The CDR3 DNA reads TGCGCCAGCAGCTTGGAAGGTACCCAAGAGACCCAGTACTTC. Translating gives CASSLEGTQETQYF.

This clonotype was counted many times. The CDR3 loop is CASSPTGQGGYGYTF. Written as DNA, the CDR3 is TGTGCCAGCTCACCAACGGGACAGGGTGGCTATGGCTACACCTTC. This chain connects TRBV18 to TRBJ1-2; 9 positions agree with TRBD1. The CDR3 is 15 residues long. CDR1 is KGHSH, CDR2 LQKENI, per germline. V shed 2 bases, J shed 4 bases, and the junction held 5 bases outside the gene matches.

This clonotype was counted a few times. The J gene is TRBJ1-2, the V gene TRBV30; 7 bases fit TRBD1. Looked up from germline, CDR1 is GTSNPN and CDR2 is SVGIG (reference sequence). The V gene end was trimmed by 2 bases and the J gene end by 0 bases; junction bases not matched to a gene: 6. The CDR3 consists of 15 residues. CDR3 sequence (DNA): TGTGCCTGGAGTTTTAGAGGGACAGCTAACTATGGCTACACCTTC. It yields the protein CAWSFRGTANYGYTF.

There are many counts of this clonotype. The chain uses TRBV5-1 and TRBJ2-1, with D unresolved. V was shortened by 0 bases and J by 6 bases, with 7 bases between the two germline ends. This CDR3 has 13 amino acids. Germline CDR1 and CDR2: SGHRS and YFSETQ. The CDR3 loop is CASSLGHGNEQFF. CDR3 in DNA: TGCGCCAGCAGCTTGGGACATGGCAATGAGCAGTTCTTC. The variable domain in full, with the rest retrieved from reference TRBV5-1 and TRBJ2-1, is KAGVTQTPRYLIKTRGQQVTLSCSPISGHRSVSWYQQTPGQGLQFLFEYFSETQRNKGNFPGRFSGRQFSNSRSEMNVSTLELGDSALYLCASSLGHGNEQFFGPGTRLTVL.